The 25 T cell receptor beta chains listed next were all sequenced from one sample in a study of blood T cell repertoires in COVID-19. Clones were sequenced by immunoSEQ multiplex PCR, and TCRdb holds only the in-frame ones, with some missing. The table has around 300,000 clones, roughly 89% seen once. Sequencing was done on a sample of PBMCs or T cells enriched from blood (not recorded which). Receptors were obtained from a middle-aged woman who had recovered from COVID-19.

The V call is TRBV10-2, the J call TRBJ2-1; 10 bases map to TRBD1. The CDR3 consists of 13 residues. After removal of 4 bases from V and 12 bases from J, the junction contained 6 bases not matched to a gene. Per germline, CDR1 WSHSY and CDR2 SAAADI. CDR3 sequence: CASSAGQGRWQFF. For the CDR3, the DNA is TGCGCCAGCAGTGCGGGACAGGGGAGGTGGCAGTTCTTC.

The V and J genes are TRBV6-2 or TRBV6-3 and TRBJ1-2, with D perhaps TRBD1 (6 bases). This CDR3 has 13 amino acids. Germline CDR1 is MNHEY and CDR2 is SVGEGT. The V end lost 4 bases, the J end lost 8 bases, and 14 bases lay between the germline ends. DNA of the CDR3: TGTGCCAGCAGTTTCAGGGGTGCCTCCGGCTACACCTTC. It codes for CASSFRGASGYTF.

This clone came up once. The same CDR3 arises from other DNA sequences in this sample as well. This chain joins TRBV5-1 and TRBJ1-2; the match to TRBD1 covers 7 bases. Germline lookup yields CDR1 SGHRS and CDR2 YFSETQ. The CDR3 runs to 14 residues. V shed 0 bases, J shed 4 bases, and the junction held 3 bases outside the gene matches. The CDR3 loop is CASSLEQGLYGYTF. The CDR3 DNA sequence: TGCGCCAGCAGCTTGGAACAGGGGCTCTATGGCTACACCTTC.

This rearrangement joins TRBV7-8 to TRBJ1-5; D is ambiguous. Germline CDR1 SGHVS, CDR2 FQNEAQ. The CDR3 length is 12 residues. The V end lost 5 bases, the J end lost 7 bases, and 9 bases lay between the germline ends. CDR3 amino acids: CASSPAGQPQHF. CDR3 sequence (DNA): TGTGCCAGCAGCCCAGCCGGGCAGCCCCAGCATTTT.

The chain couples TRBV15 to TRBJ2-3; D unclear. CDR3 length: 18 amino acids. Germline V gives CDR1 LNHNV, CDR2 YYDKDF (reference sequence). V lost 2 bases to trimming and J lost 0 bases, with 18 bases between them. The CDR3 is CATSRKISDPASTDTQYF. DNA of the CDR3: TGTGCCACCAGCAGAAAGATAAGCGACCCAGCTAGCACAGATACGCAGTATTTT.

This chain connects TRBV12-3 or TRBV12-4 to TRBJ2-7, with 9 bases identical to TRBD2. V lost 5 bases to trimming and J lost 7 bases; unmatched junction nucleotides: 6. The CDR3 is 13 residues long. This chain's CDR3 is CASSGGGGREQYF. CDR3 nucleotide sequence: TGTGCCAGCAGTGGCGGGGGGGGCAGGGAGCAGTACTTC.

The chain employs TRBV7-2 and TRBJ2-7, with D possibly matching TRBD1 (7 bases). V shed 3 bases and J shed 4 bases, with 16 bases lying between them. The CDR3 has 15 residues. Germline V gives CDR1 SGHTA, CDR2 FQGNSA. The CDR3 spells CASSFMAGQSYEQYF. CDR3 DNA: TGTGCCAGCAGCTTTATGGCGGGACAGAGTTACGAGCAGTACTTC.

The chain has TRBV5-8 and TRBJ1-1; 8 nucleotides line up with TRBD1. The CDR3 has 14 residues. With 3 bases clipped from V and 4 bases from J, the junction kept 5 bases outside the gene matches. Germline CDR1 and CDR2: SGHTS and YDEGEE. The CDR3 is CASSSGQGSTEAFF. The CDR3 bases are TGTGCCAGCAGCTCCGGACAGGGTAGCACTGAAGCTTTCTTT. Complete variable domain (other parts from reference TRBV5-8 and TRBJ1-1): EAGVTQSPTHLIKTRGQQATLRCSPISGHTSVYWYQQALGLGLQFLLWYDEGEERNRGNFPPRFSGRQFPNYSSELNVNALELEDSALYLCASSSGQGSTEAFFGQGTRLTVV.

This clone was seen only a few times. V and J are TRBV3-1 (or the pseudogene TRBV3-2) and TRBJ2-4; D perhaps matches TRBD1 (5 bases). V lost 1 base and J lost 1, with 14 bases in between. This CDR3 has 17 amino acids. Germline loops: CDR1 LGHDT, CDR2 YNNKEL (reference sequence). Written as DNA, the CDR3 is TGTGCCAGCAGCCAAGGGGCAGGGAATGGGGCCAAAAACATTCAGTACTTC. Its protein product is CASSQGAGNGAKNIQYF.

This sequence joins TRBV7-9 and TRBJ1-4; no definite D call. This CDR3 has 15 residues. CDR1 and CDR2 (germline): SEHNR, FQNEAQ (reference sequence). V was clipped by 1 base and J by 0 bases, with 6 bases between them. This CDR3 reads CASSLGSATNEKLFF. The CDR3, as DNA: TGTGCCAGCAGCTTAGGCAGTGCAACTAATGAAAAACTGTTTTTT.

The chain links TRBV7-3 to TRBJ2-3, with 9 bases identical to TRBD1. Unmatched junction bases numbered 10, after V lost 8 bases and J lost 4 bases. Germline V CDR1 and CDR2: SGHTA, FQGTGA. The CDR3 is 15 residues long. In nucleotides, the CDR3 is TGTGCCAGCGGACAGTTGGGACAGGGATCAGATACGCAGTATTTT. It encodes CASGQLGQGSDTQYF.

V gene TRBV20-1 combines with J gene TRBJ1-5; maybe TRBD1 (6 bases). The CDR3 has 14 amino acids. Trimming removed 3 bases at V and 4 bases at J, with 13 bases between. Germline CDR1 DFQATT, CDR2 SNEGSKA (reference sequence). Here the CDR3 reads CSASKRQGNQPQHF. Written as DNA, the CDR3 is TGCAGTGCTAGTAAGAGGCAGGGGAATCAGCCCCAGCATTTT.

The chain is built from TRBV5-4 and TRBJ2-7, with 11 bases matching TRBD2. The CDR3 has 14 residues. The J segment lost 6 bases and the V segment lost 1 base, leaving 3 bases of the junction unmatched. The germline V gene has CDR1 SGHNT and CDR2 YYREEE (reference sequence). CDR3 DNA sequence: TGTGCCAGCAGCTTGAGCCTAGCGGGAGGCGAGCAGTACTTC. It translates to CASSLSLAGGEQYF.

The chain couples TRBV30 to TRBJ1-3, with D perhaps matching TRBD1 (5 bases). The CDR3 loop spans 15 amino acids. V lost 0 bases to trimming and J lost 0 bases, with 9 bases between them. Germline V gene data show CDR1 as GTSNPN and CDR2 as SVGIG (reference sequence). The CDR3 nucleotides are TGTGCCTGGAGTGTTGTCAGGGCCTCTGGAAACACCATATATTTT. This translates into CAWSVVRASGNTIYF.

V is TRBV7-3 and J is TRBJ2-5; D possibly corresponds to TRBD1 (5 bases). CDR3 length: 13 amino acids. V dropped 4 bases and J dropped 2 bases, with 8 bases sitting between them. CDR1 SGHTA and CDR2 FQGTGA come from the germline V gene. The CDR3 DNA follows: TGTGCCAGCAGCTCTGGGGCGCAAGAGACCCAGTACTTC. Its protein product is CASSSGAQETQYF.

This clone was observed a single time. CDR3 nucleotides: TGTGCCAGCAGCTGGACTAGCGGGGGGGCCGGGGAGCTGTTTTTT. Translated, it gives CASSWTSGGAGELFF. The chain couples TRBV7-2 to TRBJ2-2, with 15 bases that match TRBD2. Germline V lookup: CDR1 SGHTA, CDR2 FQGNSA. J was trimmed by 6 bases and V by 4 bases; bases with no gene match: 0. This CDR3 comprises 15 residues.

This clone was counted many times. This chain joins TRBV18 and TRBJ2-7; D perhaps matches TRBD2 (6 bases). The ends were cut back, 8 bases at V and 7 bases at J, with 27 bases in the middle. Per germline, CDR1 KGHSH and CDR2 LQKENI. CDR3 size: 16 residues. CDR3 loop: CASLSGVAASVREQYF. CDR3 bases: TGTGCCAGCCTCTCGGGGGTAGCGGCGTCCGTAAGGGAGCAGTACTTC.

CDR3 sequence: CASSSEGEKLFF. CDR3 in DNA: TGTGCCAGCAGTAGTGAGGGTGAAAAACTGTTTTTT. The rearrangement links TRBV2 to TRBJ1-4; D unresolved. Germline V lookup: CDR1 SNHLY, CDR2 FYNNEI. This CDR3 region has 12 residues. V was clipped by 5 bases and J by 7 bases, with 8 bases between them.

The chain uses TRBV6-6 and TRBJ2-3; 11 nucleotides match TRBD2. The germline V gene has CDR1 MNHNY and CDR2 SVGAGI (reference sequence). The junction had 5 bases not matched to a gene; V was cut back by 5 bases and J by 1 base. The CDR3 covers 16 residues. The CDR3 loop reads CASSRLAGRGTDTQYF. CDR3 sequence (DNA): TGTGCCAGCAGTCGACTAGCGGGGCGCGGCACAGATACGCAGTATTTT.

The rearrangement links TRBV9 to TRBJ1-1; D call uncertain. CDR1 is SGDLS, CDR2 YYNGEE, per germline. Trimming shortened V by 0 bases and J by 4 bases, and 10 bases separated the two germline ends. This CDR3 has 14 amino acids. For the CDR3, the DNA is TGTGCCAGCAGCGTAGGACATGGAAGCACTGAAGCTTTCTTT. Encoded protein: CASSVGHGSTEAFF.

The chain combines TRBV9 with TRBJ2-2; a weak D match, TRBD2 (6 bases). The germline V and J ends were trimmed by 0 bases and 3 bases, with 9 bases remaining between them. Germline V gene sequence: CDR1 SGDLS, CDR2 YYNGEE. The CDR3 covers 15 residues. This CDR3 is CASSVGGVHTGELFF. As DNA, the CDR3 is TGTGCCAGCAGCGTAGGGGGGGTGCACACCGGGGAGCTGTTTTTT.

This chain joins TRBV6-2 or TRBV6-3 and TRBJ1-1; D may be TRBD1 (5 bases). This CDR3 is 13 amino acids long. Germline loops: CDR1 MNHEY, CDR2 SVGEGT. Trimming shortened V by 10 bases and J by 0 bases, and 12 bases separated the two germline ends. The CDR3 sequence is CATSQGVNTEAFF. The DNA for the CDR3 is TGTGCCACCAGCCAGGGAGTGAACACTGAAGCTTTCTTT.

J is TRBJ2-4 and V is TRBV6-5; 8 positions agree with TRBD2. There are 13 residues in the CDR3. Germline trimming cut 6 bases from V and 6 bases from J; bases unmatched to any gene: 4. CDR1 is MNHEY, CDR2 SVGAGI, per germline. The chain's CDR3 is CASRAGTRNIQYF. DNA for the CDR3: TGTGCCAGCAGAGCCGGGACTAGAAACATTCAGTACTTC.

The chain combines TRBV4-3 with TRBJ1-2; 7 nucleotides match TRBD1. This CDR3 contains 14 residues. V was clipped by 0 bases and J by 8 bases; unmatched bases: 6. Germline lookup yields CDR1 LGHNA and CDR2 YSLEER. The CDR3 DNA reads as TGCGCCAGCAGCCAAGATCAAACAGGGGACGGCTACACCTTC. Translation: CASSQDQTGDGYTF.

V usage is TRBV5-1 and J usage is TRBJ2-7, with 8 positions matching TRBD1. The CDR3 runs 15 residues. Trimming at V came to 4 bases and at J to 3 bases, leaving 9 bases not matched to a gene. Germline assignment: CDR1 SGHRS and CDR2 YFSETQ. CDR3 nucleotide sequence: TGCGCCAGCAGCCCGTCCGGGACAGGCAGCTACGAGCAGTACTTC. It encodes CASSPSGTGSYEQYF.